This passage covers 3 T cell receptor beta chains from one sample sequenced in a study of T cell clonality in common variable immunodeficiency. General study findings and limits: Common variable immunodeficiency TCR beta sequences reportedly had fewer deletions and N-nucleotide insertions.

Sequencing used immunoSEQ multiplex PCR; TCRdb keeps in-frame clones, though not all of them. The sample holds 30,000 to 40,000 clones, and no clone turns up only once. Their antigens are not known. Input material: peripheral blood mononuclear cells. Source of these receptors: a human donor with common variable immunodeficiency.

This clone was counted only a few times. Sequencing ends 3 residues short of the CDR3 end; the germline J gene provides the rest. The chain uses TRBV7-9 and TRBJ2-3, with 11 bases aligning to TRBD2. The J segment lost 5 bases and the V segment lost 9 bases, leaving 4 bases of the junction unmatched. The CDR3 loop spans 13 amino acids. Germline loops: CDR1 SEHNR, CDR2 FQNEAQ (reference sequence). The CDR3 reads CASSGGGRDTQYF. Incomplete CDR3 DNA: TGTGCCAGTAGCGGGGGGGGACGAGATACG.

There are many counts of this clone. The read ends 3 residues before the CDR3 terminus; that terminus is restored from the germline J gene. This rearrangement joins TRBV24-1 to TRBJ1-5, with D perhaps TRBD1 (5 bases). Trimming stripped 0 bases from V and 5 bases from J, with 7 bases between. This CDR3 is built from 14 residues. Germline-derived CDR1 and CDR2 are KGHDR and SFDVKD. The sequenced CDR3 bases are TGTGCCACCAGTGATTTGGGCAGGGATCAGCCC. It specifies CATSDLGRDQP. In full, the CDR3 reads CATSDLGRDQPQHF.

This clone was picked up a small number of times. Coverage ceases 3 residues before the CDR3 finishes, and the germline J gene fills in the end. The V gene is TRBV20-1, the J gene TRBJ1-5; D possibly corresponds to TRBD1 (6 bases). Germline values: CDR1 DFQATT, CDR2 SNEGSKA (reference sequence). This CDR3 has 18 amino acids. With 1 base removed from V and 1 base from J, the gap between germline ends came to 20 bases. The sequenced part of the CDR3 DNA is TGCAGTGCTAGAGGAGGGCCAAACACAGGGCTAAGCAATCAGCCC. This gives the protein CSARGGPNTGLSNQP. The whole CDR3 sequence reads CSARGGPNTGLSNQPQHF.